Listed below are T cell receptor beta chains from one sample, sequenced in a study of OX40 agonist ivuxolimab in advanced cancers. Sequenced by immunoSEQ multiplex PCR; TCRdb stores in-frame clones only, minus some. The profile shows about 100,000 clones, around nine tenths of them singletons. The sequencing used CD4+ or CD8+ T cells sorted from blood, collected in a trial of the OX40 agonist ivuxolimab. These receptors were taken from an adult with an advanced solid tumor such as melanoma, head and neck, liver or kidney cancer. Both conserved end residues are part of each CDR3.

CDR3 protein: CASRVGRETQYF; V gene: TRBV28
CDR3 protein: CASSQAGTGDNEQFF; V gene: TRBV4-2
CDR3 protein: CASSESGGSGNTIYF; V gene: TRBV10-1
CDR3 protein: CASSAGQGYSPLHF; V gene: TRBV6-1
CDR3 protein: CASSRTRTGDEQFF; V gene: TRBV5-1
CDR3 protein: CASSTGTNTYEQYF; V gene: TRBV6-6
CDR3 protein: CASYQGGWTEAFF; V gene: TRBV6-5
CDR3 protein: CASSEALRGEKLFF; V gene: TRBV2
CDR3 protein: CASSRNLNQPQHF; V gene: TRBV2
CDR3 protein: CASSSGTGGFGYTF; V gene: TRBV7-2
CDR3 protein: CASSQTLVIETQYF; V gene: TRBV10-2
CDR3 protein: CASSLSRLAWHEQYF; V gene: TRBV27
CDR3 protein: CASRVPGDQPQHF; V gene: TRBV5-4
CDR3 protein: CASSMEGARGIDTQYF; V gene: TRBV19
CDR3 protein: CASSPQAGVLSYEQYF; V gene: TRBV18
CDR3 protein: CASSLNDRVEQYF; V gene: TRBV11-2
CDR3 protein: CAWTPPATSYEQYF; V gene: TRBV30
CDR3 protein: CASSYPIQLLNQPQHF; V gene: TRBV6-5
CDR3 protein: CASSIDYAGSIFNEQFF; V gene: TRBV19
CDR3 protein: CSVRQGAVSTDTQYF; V gene: TRBV29-1
CDR3 protein: CASSENRAKAFF; V gene: TRBV6-1
CDR3 protein: CASSSAGQNYEQYF; V gene: TRBV5-1
CDR3 protein: CASRKIGGNIQYF; V gene: TRBV6-5
CDR3 protein: CASSPMDTGELFF; V gene: TRBV18
CDR3 protein: CASSEAPGGQPQHF; V gene: TRBV6-1
CDR3 protein: CASAPVGGGYGYTF; V gene: TRBV7-2
CDR3 protein: CASSPVAYGDQETQYF; V gene: TRBV7-7
CDR3 protein: CASSYGGRIYEQYF; V gene: TRBV6-5
CDR3 protein: CASSTRLGTGENIQYF; V gene: TRBV9
CDR3 protein: CASSLAGPSNMNTEAFF; V gene: TRBV5-1
CDR3 protein: CASRAGLAGHNEQFF; V gene: TRBV6-1
CDR3 protein: CASSVGPGGANYGYTF; V gene: TRBV9
CDR3 protein: CASSPDGGVLNTEAFF; V gene: TRBV5-1
CDR3 protein: CASSELGSGAETQYF; V gene: TRBV6-1
CDR3 protein: CASRKGGENTEAFF; V gene: TRBV6-1
CDR3 protein: CASSLEVGITSSYEQYF; V gene: TRBV5-6
CDR3 protein: CASSFPGQGAGNTGELFF; V gene: TRBV7-9
CDR3 protein: CASSFTGNNEQFF; V gene: TRBV27
CDR3 protein: CASSTGQSYGYTF; V gene: TRBV5-1
CDR3 protein: CAWSSGEKLFF; V gene: TRBV30
CDR3 protein: CASSTPRGRGHEQYF; V gene: TRBV19
CDR3 protein: CASSSGGSGVNTGELFF; V gene: TRBV5-4
CDR3 protein: CASSLDYSGAPLHF; V gene: TRBV11-2
CDR3 protein: CASRTGLAKNIQYF; V gene: TRBV6-5
CDR3 protein: CASSWVTSGPTGELFF; V gene: TRBV11-1
CDR3 protein: CASSERTSASTDTQYF; V gene: TRBV2
CDR3 protein: CASSWTSGTLGEQFF; V gene: TRBV28